The T cell receptor (beta chain) under discussion was sequenced for a study of T-cell memory formation after mild COVID-19. Whole-study findings and limits: Clones that shrank (day 15 to 85) were balanced CD4/CD8, whereas later expanders leaned CD4+.

The TCR alpha and TCR beta cDNA libraries, bearing sample barcodes and UMIs, were generated by 5'RACE using constant-segment primers. TCRdb re-derived calls from the 5' RACE reads in MiXCR, one entry per CDR3 protein. The table has 84,000 or so distinct CDR3 sequences, roughly 14% seen once; the top ten hold 30% to 35%. The CDR3 length is 17 residues. With respect to this clonotype: Its specificity is unknown.

Sequenced sample: PBMCs or a T cell subset sorted from them (not recorded which). The TCR was taken from an adult woman who had mild COVID-19 (a few samples of this study predate the infection). Cell type and time point are not known. V and J are TRBV21-1 and TRBJ2-2; the table's D call of TRBD1 was not tested on the DNA. TRBV21-1 is marked as a pseudogene. The CDR3 here is CASSLSRDRGNTGELFF. The CDR3, as DNA: TGTGCCAGCAGCCTATCCCGGGACAGGGGGAACACCGGGGAGCTGTTTTTT.